The sequence of this T cell receptor (beta chain) was determined in a study of OX40 agonist ivuxolimab in advanced cancers. TCRdb's copy holds only in-frame clones and misses some; the assay was immunoSEQ multiplex PCR. The sample holds 40,000 or so clones, around 90% seen once. The clonotype was recovered from an adult with an advanced solid tumor such as melanoma, head and neck, liver or kidney cancer. The sequencing used CD4+ or CD8+ T cells sorted from blood, collected in a trial of the OX40 agonist ivuxolimab.

CDR3 sequence (DNA): TGTGCCAGCAGCCCCAGGACAGGGGGCGTCTACGAGCAGTACTTC. Its protein product is CASSPRTGGVYEQYF. This chain joins TRBV4-2 and TRBJ2-7; TRBD1 aligns across 11 bases. Germline V gives CDR1 LGHNA, CDR2 YNFKEQ. This CDR3 region has 15 residues. Trimming cost V 4 bases and J 3 bases; bases outside gene matches: 5.